This entry describes one TCR beta chain. Antigen: not known. Germline V gene data show CDR1 as DFQATT and CDR2 as SNEGSKA (reference sequence). V lost 2 bases, J lost 3 bases, and 1 base stayed unmatched. This CDR3 is built from 12 residues. This sample is drawn from a study of human T cells and chemical hapten exposure. Study details: In the approximately 24-week study, patients were dosed weekly with diphenylcyclopropenone on the scalp throughout.

Each CDR3 protein is one row after TCRdb ran MiXCR on the RACE reads. This sample has about 190,000 distinct CDR3 sequences, with under 30% found just once. As for time point: patch test 3, about 24 weeks after DPC sensitization. Treatment noted: therapeutic diphenylcyclopropenone sensitization with weekly scalp DPC. Each patch-test visit's blood sample preceded patch application. Study outcomes and limitations: With alopecia, donors may have immune responses unlike healthy people's.

The V and J genes are TRBV20-1 and TRBJ2-7; 7 bases match TRBD2. The TCR originated in a woman between 40 and 55 years old with alopecia areata. Some clones in this sample may be carry-over from other donors' samples. The sequencing used whole blood, collected in connection with sensitization to the hapten diphenylcyclopropenone (DPC). This CDR3 reads CSARLADYEQYF. The CDR3, as DNA: TGCAGTGCTAGACTAGCGGACTACGAGCAGTACTTC.